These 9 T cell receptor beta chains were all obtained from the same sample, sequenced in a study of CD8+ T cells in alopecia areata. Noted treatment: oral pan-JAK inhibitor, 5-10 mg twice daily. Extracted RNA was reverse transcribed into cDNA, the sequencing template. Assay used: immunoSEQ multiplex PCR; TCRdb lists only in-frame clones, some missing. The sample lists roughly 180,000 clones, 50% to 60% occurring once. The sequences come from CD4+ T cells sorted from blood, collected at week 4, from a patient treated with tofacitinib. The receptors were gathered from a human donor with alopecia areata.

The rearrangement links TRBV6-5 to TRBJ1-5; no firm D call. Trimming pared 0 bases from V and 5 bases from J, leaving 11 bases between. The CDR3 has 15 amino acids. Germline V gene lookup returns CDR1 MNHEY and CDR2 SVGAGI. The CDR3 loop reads CASSYSSVGHQPQHF. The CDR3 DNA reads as TGTGCCAGCAGTTACTCGAGTGTGGGCCATCAGCCCCAGCATTTT.

The CDR3 nucleotides are TGTGCCTGGAGTGCGGACGTCCTCTATGGCTACACCTTC. This codes for CAWSADVLYGYTF. The rearrangement links TRBV30 to TRBJ1-2; D ambiguous. Germline-derived CDR1 and CDR2 are GTSNPN and SVGIG (reference sequence). This CDR3 is built from 13 residues. The V end was cut by 1 base, the J end by 4 bases, with 10 bases between.

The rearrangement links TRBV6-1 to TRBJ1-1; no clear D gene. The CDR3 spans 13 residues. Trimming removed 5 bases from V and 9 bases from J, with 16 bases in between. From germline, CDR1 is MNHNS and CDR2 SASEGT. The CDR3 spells CASSRLGREQAFF. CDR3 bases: TGTGCCAGCAGTCGCCTAGGTCGGGAACAAGCTTTCTTT.

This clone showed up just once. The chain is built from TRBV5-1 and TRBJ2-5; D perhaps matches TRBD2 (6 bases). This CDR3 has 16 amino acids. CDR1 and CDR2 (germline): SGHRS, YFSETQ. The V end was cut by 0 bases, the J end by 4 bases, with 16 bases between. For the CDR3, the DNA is TGCGCCAGCAGCTTGGGCACTAGCTTTTCACCAGAGACCCAGTACTTC. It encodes CASSLGTSFSPETQYF.

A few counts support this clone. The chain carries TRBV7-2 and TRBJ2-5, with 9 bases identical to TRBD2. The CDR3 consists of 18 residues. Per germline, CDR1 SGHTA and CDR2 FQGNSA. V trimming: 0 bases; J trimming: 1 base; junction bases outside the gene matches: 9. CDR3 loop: CASSLAMRGGPSQETQYF. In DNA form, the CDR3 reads TGTGCCAGCAGCTTAGCCATGCGGGGGGGCCCGTCCCAAGAGACCCAGTACTTC.

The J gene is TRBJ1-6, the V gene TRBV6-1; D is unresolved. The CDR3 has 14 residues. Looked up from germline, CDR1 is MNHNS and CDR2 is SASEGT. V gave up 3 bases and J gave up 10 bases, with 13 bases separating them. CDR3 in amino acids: CASSDGLVGSPLHF. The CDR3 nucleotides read TGTGCCAGCAGTGACGGACTGGTCGGGTCACCCCTCCACTTT.

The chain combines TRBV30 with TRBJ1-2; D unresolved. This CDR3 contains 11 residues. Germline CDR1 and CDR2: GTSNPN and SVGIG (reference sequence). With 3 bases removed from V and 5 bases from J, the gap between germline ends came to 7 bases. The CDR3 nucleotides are TGTGCCTGGAGCCGGGATTATGGCTACACCTTC. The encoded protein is CAWSRDYGYTF.

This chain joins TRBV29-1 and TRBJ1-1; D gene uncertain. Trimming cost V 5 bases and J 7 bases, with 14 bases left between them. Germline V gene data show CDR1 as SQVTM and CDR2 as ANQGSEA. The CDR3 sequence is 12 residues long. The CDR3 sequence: CSVHGRTVEAFF. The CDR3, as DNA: TGCAGCGTTCATGGACGGACGGTTGAAGCTTTCTTT. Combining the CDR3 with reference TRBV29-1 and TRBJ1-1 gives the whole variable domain SAVISQKPSRDICQRGTSLTIQCQVDSQVTMMFWYRQQPGQSLTLIATANQGSEATYESGFVIDKFPISRPNLTFSTLTVSNMSPEDSSIYLCSVHGRTVEAFFGQGTRLTVV.

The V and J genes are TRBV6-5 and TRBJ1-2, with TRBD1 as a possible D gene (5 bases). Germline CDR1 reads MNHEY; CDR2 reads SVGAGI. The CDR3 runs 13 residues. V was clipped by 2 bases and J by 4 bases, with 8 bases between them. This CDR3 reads CASSYPGGYGYTF. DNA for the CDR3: TGTGCCAGCAGTTACCCGGGGGGCTATGGCTACACCTTC.